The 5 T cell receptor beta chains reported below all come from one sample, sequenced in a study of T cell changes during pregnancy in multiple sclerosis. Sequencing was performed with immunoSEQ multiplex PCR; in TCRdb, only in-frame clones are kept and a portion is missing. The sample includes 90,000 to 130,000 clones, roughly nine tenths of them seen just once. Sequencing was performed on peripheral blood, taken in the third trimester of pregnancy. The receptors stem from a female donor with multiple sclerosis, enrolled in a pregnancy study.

The CDR3 DNA sequence: TGTGCCAGCAGAGCCAGGGGCTCCTACAATGAGCAGTTCTTC. Translating gives CASRARGSYNEQFF. This sequence joins TRBV28 and TRBJ2-1; the D gene is possibly TRBD1 (6 bases). This CDR3 region has 14 residues. V lost 6 bases, J lost 0 bases, and 9 bases lay in between. Germline values: CDR1 MDHEN, CDR2 SYDVKM.

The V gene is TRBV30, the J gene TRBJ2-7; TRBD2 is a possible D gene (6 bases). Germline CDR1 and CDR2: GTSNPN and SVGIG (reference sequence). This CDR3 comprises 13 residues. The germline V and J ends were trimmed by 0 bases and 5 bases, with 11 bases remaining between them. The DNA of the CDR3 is TGTGCCTGGAGTGTACTTGCGGGAAACGAGCAGTACTTC. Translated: CAWSVLAGNEQYF.

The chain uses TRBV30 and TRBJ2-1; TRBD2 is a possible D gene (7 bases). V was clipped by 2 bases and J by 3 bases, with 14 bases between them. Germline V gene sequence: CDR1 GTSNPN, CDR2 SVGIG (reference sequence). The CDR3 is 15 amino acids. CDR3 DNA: TGTGCCTGGAGTTCTGGCGGGGGCTTCTACAATGAGCAGTTCTTC. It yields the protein CAWSSGGGFYNEQFF. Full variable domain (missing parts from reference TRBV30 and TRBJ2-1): SQTIHQWPATLVQPVGSPLSLECTVEGTSNPNLYWYRQAAGRGLQLLFYSVGIGQISSEVPQNLSASRPQDRQFILSSKKLLLSDSGFYLCAWSSGGGFYNEQFFGPGTRLTVL.

Here the CDR3 reads CASSLLGRGFGNTEAFF. As DNA, the CDR3 is TGTGCCAGCAGCTTGCTTGGCAGGGGATTCGGGAACACTGAAGCTTTCTTT. This chain uses TRBV5-5 with TRBJ1-1; possible D gene TRBD1, 6 bases. The CDR3 contains 17 residues. CDR1 SGHKS and CDR2 YYEKEE come from the germline V gene (reference sequence). V gave up 1 base and J gave up 1 base, with 17 bases separating them.

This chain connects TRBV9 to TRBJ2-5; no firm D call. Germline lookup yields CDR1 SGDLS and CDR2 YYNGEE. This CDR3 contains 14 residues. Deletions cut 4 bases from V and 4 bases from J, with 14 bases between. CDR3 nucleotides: TGTGCCAGCAGCCAGGCATTAGTCTCAGAGACCCAGTACTTC. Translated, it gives CASSQALVSETQYF. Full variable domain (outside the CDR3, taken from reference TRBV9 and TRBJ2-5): DSGVTQTPKHLITATGQRVTLRCSPRSGDLSVYWYQQSLDQGLQFLIQYYNGEERAKGNILERFSAQQFPDLHSELNLSSLELGDSALYFCASSQALVSETQYFGPGTRLLVL.